The clone carrying this TCR delta chain is labeled large. The same CDR3 arises from other DNA sequences in this sample as well. The germline V gene has CDR1 TSWWSYY and CDR2 QGS. The junction had 13 bases not matched to a gene; V was cut back by 4 bases and J by 0 bases. The CDR3 extends over 18 amino acids. These data originate in a study of delta chains in infants with herpesvirus infections. Study context: Infants in Uganda were tracked from birth through primary CMV infection. Postnatally CMV-infected infants were checked for a public fetal Vdelta1/Vgamma8 clonotype.

PBMC RNA was reverse transcribed using gamma-chain- and delta-chain-specific primers. TCRdb redid clone calling on the RT-PCR reads using CATT. There are 600 to 750 delta-chain clones in the sample; about 42% occur only once, and under 25% lies in the top ten. V and J are TRDV1 and TRDJ1; 8 bases are shared with TRDD2. Sample: peripheral blood, taken at time point 1 of longitudinal follow-up. This sequence was found in a human donor who was a Ugandan infant, either HIV-exposed or HIV-unexposed (not recorded which). The CDR3 protein is CALGVRLPTLEYTDKLIF. The CDR3 DNA reads as TGTGCTCTTGGGGTCCGTCTTCCTACTCTAGAGTACACCGATAAACTCATCTTT.